This is a list of T cell receptor beta chains from one sample in a study of blood T cell repertoires in COVID-19. Profiled with immunoSEQ multiplex PCR; TCRdb holds only in-frame clones, not every one. The repertoire includes about 83,000 clones, approximately 85% of them detected once, and under 8.5% sits in the top ten. Sequenced input: peripheral blood. These TCRs come from a man aged 45-60 years with active COVID-19. Both conserved end residues are part of each CDR3. D genes are given only for firm matches. The size entry is marked missing in some rows and otherwise reads once, few, many or a size class.

TRBV7-2	medium-sized	TRBJ1-5	TRBD1	CASSRQGALNQPQHF	TGTGCCAGCAGCAGACAGGGGGCCCTAAATCAGCCCCAGCATTTT
TRBV14	-	TRBJ1-2	TRBD1	CASSQDAGGRSYTF	TGTGCCAGCAGCCAAGATGCAGGGGGCAGGAGCTACACCTTC
TRBV19	-	TRBJ2-5	-	CASSIFGGGETQYF	TGTGCCAGTAGTATCTTTGGGGGCGGAGAGACCCAGTACTTC
TRBV7-6	-	TRBJ1-1	-	CASSSPSGINTEAFF	TGTGCCAGCAGCTCCCCGTCAGGGATCAACACTGAAGCTTTCTTT
TRBV7-2	-	TRBJ1-4	TRBD1	CASSSQGATNEKLFF	TGTGCCAGCAGCTCGCAGGGGGCAACTAATGAAAAACTGTTTTTT
TRBV4-2	-	TRBJ2-7	TRBD2	CASSQDPLYGGGSSYEQYF	TGTGCCAGCAGCCAAGATCCCCTCTATGGCGGGGGGTCGTCCTACGAGCAGTACTTC
TRBV3-1/TRBV3-2	-	TRBJ2-3	TRBD2	CASSFTSGSSDTQYF	TGTGCCAGCAGCTTTACTAGCGGGAGCTCGGATACGCAGTATTTT
TRBV4-1	-	TRBJ2-5	-	CASSQTTLRGETQYF	TGCGCCAGCAGCCAAACGACTCTCCGGGGGGAGACCCAGTACTTC
TRBV2	large	TRBJ1-2	-	CASTEDSSYGYTF	TGTGCCAGCACCGAGGACAGCTCCTATGGCTACACCTTC
TRBV3-1/TRBV3-2	-	TRBJ1-1	-	CASSQGGGEAFF	TGTGCCAGCAGCCAAGGCGGAGGCGAAGCTTTCTTT
TRBV5-5	-	TRBJ2-7	-	CASSSSSYEQYF	TGTGCCAGCAGCTCCAGCTCCTACGAGCAGTACTTC
TRBV28	-	TRBJ1-2	-	CATFSLPNYGYTF	TGTGCCACCTTTAGCCTTCCTAACTATGGCTACACCTTC
TRBV5-6	-	TRBJ1-1	TRBD1	CASSLLGQSTEAFF	TGTGCCAGCAGCTTGTTGGGACAGAGCACTGAAGCTTTCTTT
TRBV18	-	TRBJ2-7	TRBD1	CASSPQGGPGEQYF	TGTGCCAGCTCACCCCAAGGGGGCCCGGGCGAGCAGTACTTC
TRBV2	-	TRBJ1-1	TRBD1	CASRTDRGNTEAFF	TGTGCCAGCAGGACGGACAGGGGGAACACTGAAGCTTTCTTT